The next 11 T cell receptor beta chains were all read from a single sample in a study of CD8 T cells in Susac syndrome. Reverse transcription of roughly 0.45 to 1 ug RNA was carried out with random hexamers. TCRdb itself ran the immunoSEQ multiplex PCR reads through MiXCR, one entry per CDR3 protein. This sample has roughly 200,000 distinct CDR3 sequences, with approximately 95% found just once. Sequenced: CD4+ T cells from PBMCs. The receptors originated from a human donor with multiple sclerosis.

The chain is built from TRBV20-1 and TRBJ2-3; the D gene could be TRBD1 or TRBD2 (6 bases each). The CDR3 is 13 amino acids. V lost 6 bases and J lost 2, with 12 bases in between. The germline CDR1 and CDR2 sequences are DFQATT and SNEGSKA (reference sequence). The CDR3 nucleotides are TGCAGTGCAGCCTCGGGGGCCACAGATACGCAGTATTTT. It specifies CSAASGATDTQYF.

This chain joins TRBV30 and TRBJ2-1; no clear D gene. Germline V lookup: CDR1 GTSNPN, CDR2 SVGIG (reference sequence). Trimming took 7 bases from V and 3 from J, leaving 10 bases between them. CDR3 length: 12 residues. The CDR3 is CAYHRYYNEQFF. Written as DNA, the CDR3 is TGTGCCTATCATCGGTACTACAATGAGCAGTTCTTC.

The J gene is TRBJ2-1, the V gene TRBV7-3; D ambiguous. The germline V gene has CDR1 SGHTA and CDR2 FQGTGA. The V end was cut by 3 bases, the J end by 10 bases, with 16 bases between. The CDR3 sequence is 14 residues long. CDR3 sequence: CASSFYSPPYEQFF. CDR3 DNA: TGTGCCAGCAGCTTCTATTCCCCACCGTACGAGCAGTTCTTC.

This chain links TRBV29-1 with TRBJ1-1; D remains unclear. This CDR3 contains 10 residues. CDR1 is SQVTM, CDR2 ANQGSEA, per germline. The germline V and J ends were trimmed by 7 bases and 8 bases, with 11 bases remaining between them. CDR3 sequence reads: CSAAHKEAFF. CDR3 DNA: TGCAGCGCCGCTCATAAGGAAGCTTTCTTT.

CDR3 in amino acids: CASSLGLERYNEQFF. Here the CDR3 DNA reads TGTGCCAGCAGCTTAGGCTTGGAGAGGTACAATGAGCAGTTCTTC. The chain links TRBV7-2 to TRBJ2-1; D gene uncertain. V lost 1 base to trimming and J lost 4 bases, with 11 bases between them. The CDR3 runs to 15 residues. In germline, CDR1 is SGHTA, CDR2 FQGNSA. Supplemented by reference TRBV7-2 and TRBJ2-1, the full variable domain reads GAGVSQSPSNKVTEKGKDVELRCDPISGHTALYWYRQSLGQGLEFLIYFQGNSAPDKSGLPSDRFSAERTGGSVSTLTIQRTQQEDSAVYLCASSLGLERYNEQFFGPGTRLTVL.

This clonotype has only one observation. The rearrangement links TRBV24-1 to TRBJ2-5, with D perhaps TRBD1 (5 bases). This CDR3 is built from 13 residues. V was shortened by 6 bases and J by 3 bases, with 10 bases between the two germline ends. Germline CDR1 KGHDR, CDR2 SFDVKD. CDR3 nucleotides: TGTGCCACCAGTCAGGGCAGTAAAGAGACCCAGTACTTC. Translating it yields CATSQGSKETQYF.

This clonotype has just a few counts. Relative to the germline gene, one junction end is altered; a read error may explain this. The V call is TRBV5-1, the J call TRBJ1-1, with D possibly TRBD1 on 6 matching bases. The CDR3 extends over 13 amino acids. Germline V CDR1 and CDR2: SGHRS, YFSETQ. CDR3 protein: CASSLDRNTEAFF. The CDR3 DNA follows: TGTGCTAGCAGCCTGGACAGGAACACTGAAGCTTTCTTT.

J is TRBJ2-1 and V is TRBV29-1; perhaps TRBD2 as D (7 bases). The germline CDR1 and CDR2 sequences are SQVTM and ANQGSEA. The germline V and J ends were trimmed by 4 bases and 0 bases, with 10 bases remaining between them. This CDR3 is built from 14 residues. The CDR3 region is CSVAGGPSYNEQFF. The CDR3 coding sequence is TGCAGCGTTGCCGGGGGGCCCTCCTACAATGAGCAGTTCTTC.

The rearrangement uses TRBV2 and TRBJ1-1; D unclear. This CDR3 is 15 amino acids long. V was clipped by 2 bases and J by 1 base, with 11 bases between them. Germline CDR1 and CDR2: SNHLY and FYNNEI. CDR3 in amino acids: CASSEQFMSNTEAFF. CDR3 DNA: TGTGCCAGCAGTGAACAGTTTATGTCGAACACTGAAGCTTTCTTT.

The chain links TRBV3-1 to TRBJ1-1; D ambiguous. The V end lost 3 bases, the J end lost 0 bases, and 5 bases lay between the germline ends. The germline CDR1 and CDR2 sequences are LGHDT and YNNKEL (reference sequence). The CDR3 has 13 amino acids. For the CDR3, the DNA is TGTGCCAGCAGCCAGATGATGAACACTGAAGCTTTCTTT. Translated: CASSQMMNTEAFF.

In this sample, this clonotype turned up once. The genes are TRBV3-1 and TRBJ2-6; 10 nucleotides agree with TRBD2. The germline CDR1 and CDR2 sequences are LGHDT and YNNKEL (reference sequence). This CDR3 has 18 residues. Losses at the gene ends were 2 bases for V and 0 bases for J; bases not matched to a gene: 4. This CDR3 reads CASSQSSGGPSGANVLTF. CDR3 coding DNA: TGTGCCAGCAGCCAAAGTAGCGGGGGGCCCTCTGGGGCCAACGTCCTGACTTTC.